The text below deals with one T cell receptor (beta chain). The record originates from a study of blood T cell repertoires in COVID-19. Study-wide background: Spain, Italy and the United States supplied samples that represented acute and convalescent COVID-19.

The CDR3 contains 11 residues. Germline V lookup: CDR1 SNHLY, CDR2 FYNNEI. Trimming removed 8 bases from V and 6 bases from J, with 10 bases in between. Categorization into cohorts depended on clinical history that participants reported. As handled by the study authors: Estimation of nucleated cell counts relied on the amplification of reference gene primers. Assay used: immunoSEQ multiplex PCR; TCRdb lists only in-frame clones, some missing. The DNA gave D and trimming, while V, J and clone size come from that table. The profile shows over 300,000 clones, roughly 90% of them singletons. The sample consisted of PBMCs or T cells enriched from blood (not recorded which). V is TRBV2 and J is TRBJ1-1, with a possible D match to TRBD1 (6 bases). This TCR was sampled from a woman aged 25 to 39 with acute COVID-19. The CDR3 loop reads CASLGGPEAFF. In DNA form, the CDR3 reads TGTGCCAGCCTAGGGGGACCTGAAGCTTTCTTT.